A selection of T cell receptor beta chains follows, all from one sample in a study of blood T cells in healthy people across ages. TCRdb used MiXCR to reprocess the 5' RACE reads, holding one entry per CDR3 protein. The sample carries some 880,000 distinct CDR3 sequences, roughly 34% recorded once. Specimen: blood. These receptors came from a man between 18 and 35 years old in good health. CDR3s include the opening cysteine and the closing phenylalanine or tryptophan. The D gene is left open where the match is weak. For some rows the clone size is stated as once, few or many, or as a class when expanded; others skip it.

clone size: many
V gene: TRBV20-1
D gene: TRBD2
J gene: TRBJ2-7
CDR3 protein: CSASSPSGAYEQYF
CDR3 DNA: TGCAGTGCTAGTAGTCCTAGCGGGGCCTACGAGCAGTACTTC

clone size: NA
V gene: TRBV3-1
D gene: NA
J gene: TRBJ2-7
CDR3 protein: CAISSDGTYEQYF
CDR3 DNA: TGTGCCATCAGCTCCGACGGAACCTACGAGCAGTACTTC

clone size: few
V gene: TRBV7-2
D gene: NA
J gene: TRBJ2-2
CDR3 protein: CASTYPAPPELFF
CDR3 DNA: TGTGCCAGCACCTACCCCGCTCCCCCGGAGCTGTTTTTT

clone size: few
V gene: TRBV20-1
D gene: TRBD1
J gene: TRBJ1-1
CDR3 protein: CSGGTGELGTEAFF
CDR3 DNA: TGCAGTGGTGGCACAGGGGAATTGGGCACTGAAGCTTTCTTT

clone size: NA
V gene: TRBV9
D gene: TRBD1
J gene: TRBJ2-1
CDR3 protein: CAGSAQTGDEQFF
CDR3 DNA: TGTGCCGGCAGCGCGCAGACAGGGGATGAGCAGTTCTTC

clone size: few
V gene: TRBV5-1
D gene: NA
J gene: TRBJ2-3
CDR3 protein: CASSLAGPQVPDTQYF
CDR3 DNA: TGCGCCAGCAGCTTGGCCGGTCCCCAGGTACCCGATACGCAGTATTTT

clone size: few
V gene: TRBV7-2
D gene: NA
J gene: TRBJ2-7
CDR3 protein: CASSQGSSSSYEQYF
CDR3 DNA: TGTGCCAGCAGCCAGGGGTCTTCGAGCTCCTACGAGCAGTACTTC

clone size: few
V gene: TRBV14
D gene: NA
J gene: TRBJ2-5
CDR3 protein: CASSQETSQQETQYF
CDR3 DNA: TGTGCCAGCAGCCAAGAAACTAGTCAGCAAGAGACCCAGTACTTC

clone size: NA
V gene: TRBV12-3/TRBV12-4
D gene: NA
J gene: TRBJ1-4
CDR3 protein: CTSSYGDANEKLFF
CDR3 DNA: TGTACCAGCAGTTATGGGGATGCTAATGAAAAACTGTTTTTT

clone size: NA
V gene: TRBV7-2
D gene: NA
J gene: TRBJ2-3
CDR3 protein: CASSLEFVSQGTDTQYF
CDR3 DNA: TGTGCCAGCAGCTTAGAGTTTGTAAGCCAGGGGACAGATACGCAGTATTTT

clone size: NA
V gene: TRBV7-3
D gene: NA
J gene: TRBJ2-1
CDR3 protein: CASSLIRGVEQFF
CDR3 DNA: TGTGCCAGCAGCTTAATCCGGGGAGTTGAGCAGTTCTTC

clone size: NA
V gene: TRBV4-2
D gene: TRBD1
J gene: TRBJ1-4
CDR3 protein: CASSHRQGALFF
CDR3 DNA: TGTGCCAGCAGCCACCGACAGGGAGCATTGTTTTTT

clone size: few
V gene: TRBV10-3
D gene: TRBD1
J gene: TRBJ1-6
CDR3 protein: CAIRPGQDNSPLHF
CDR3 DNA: TGTGCCATCAGACCGGGACAGGATAATTCACCCCTCCACTTT

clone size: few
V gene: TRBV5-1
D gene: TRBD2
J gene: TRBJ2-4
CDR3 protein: CASSPSPSGGSGNIQYF
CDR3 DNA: TGCGCCAGCAGCCCCTCCCCTAGCGGGGGGTCCGGGAACATTCAGTACTTC

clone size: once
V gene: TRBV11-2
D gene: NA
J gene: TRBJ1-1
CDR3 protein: CASSVDQTPRAFF
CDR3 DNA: TGTGCCAGCAGCGTAGATCAAACTCCTCGGGCTTTCTTT

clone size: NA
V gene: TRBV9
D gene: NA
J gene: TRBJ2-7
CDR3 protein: CAGRRVVGGDEQYF
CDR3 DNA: TGTGCCGGCCGCCGGGTTGTTGGCGGAGACGAGCAGTACTTC

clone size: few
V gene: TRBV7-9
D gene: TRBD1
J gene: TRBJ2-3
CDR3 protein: CASSLGTGTGESDTQYF
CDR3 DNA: TGTGCCAGCAGCTTAGGAACCGGGACAGGGGAATCAGATACGCAGTATTTT

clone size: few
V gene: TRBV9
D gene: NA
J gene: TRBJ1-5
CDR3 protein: CASSVAGQNNQPQHF
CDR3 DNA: TGTGCCAGCAGCGTAGCTGGACAGAACAATCAGCCCCAGCATTTT

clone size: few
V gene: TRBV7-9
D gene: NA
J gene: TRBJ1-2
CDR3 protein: CASSIKNYGYTF
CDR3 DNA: TGTGCCAGCAGCATAAAAAACTATGGCTACACCTTC

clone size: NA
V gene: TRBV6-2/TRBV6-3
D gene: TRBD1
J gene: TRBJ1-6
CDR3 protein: CASSPPGQGRNSPLHF
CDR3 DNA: TGTGCCAGCAGTCCGCCGGGACAGGGCCGTAATTCACCCCTCCACTTT

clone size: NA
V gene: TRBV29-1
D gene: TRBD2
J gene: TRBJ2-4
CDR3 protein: CSVWTSGGTLAKNIQYF
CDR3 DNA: TGCAGCGTCTGGACTAGCGGGGGAACTTTAGCCAAAAACATTCAGTACTTC

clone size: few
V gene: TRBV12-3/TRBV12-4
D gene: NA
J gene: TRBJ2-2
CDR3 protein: CASGKEGGSTGELFF
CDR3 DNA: TGTGCCAGCGGGAAGGAGGGGGGGAGCACCGGGGAGCTGTTTTTT

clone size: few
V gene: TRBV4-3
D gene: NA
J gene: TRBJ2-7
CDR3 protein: CASSLGPRTYEQYF
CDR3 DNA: TGCGCCAGCAGCCTCGGACCGAGAACCTACGAGCAGTACTTC

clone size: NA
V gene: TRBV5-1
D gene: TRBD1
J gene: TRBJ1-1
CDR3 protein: CASSARGGGTEAFF
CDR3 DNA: TGCGCCAGCAGCGCCAGGGGGGGTGGCACTGAAGCTTTCTTT

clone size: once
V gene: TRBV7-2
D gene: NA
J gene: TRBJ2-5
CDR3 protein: CASSLVRRPNRSKNIRYF
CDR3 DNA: TGTGCCAGCAGCTTAGTCCGAAGGCCCAACCGAAGCAAAAACATTCGGTACTTC

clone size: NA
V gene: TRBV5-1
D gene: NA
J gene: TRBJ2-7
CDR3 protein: CASSLRPSRDGPSYEQYF
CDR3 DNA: TGCGCCAGCAGCTTGCGTCCTTCCCGGGACGGACCTTCCTACGAGCAGTACTTC

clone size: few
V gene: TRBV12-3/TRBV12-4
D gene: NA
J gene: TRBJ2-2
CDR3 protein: CASSFQGPNTGELFF
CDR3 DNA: TGTGCCAGCAGTTTCCAGGGCCCGAACACCGGGGAGCTGTTTTTT

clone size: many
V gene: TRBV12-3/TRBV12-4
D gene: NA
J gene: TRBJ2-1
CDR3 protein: CASSLARENEQFF
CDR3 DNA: TGTGCCAGCAGTTTGGCTAGGGAGAATGAGCAGTTCTTC

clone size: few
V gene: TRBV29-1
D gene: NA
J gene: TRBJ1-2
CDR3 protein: CSVELADRIYGYTF
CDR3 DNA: TGCAGCGTTGAACTGGCCGACAGGATCTATGGCTACACCTTC

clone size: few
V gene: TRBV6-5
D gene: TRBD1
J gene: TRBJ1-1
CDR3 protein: CASSYSGQQNTEAFF
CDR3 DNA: TGTGCCAGCAGTTACTCGGGACAGCAGAACACTGAAGCTTTCTTT

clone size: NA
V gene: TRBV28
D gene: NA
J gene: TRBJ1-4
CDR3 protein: CASSLPWDFATKEKLFF
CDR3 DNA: TGTGCCAGCAGTTTACCATGGGACTTCGCAACTAAGGAAAAACTGTTTTTT

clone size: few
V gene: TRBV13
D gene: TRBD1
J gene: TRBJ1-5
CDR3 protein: CASSLGDRSNQPQHF
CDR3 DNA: TGTGCCAGCAGCTTAGGGGACAGGAGCAATCAGCCCCAGCATTTT

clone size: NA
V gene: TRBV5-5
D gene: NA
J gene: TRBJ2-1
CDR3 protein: CASSLMDRGLRYNEQFF
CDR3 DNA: TGTGCCAGCAGCTTGATGGATCGGGGGTTAAGGTACAATGAGCAGTTCTTC

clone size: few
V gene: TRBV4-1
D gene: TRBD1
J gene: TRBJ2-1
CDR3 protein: CASRTGPISYNEQFF
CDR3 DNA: TGCGCCAGCAGGACAGGGCCCATTTCCTACAATGAGCAGTTCTTC

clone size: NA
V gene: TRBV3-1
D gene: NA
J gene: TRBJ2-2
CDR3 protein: CASSPGVELFF
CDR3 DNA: TGTGCCAGCAGCCCCGGAGTAGAGCTGTTTTTT

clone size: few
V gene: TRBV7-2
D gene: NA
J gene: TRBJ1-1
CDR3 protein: CASSLALEAFF
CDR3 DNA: TGTGCCAGCAGCTTAGCGCTCGAAGCTTTCTTT

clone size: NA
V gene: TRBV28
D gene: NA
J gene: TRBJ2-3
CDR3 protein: CASTANTDTQYF
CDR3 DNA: TGTGCCAGCACGGCTAACACAGATACGCAGTATTTT

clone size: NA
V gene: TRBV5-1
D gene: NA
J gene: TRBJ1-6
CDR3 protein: CASSLRGLGSPLHF
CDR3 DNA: TGCGCCAGCAGCTTACGGGGGTTGGGCTCACCCCTCCACTTT

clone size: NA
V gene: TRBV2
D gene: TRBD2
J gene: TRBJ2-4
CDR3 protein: CASTTGLWDIQYF
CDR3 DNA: TGTGCCAGCACTACGGGACTATGGGACATTCAGTACTTC

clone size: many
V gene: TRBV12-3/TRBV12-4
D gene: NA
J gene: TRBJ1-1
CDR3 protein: CASSPSGEFREAFF
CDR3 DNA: TGTGCCAGCAGTCCCTCAGGGGAATTTAGGGAAGCTTTCTTT

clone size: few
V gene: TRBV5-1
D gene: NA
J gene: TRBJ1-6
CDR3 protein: CASSLNRPDNSPLHF
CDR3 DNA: TGCGCCAGCAGCTTGAACAGGCCTGATAATTCACCCCTCCACTTT

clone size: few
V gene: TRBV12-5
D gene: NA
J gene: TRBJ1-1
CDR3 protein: CASGHPAADTEAFF
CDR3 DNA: TGTGCTAGTGGTCACCCGGCCGCGGACACTGAAGCTTTCTTT

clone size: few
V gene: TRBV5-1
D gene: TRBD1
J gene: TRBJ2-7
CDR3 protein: CASTPGGSYNEQYF
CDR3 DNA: TGCGCCAGCACGCCAGGGGGCTCCTACAATGAGCAGTACTTC

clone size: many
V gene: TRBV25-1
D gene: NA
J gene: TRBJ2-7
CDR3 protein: CASKDGTYEQYF
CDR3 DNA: TGTGCCAGCAAAGACGGCACCTACGAGCAGTACTTC

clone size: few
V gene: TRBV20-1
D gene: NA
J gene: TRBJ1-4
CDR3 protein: CSARSGVSDEKLFF
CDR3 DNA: TGCAGTGCTCGGTCAGGGGTTTCGGATGAAAAACTGTTTTTT

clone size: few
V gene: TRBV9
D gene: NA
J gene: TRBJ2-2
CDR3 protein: CASSAWSIAGELFF
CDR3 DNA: TGTGCCAGCAGCGCGTGGTCAATTGCCGGGGAGCTGTTTTTT

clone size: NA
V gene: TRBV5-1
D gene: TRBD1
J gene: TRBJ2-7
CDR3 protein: CAIRDSPYNEQYF
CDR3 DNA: TGCGCCATCAGGGACAGCCCATACAATGAGCAGTACTTC

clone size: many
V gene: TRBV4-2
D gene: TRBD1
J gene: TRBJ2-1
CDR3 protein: CASSQGVRQGADNEQFF
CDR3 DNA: TGTGCCAGCAGCCAAGGCGTGAGACAGGGGGCGGATAATGAGCAGTTCTTC

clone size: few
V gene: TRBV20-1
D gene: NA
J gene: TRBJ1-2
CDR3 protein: CSARAGHDGYTF
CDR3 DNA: TGCAGTGCTAGAGCCGGGCACGATGGCTACACCTTC

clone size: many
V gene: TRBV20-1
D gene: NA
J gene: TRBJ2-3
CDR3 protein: CSARERAQSSRGLGRTDTQYF
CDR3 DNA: TGCAGTGCTAGAGAGAGGGCGCAATCTTCCCGGGGGCTTGGTCGTACAGATACGCAGTATTTT

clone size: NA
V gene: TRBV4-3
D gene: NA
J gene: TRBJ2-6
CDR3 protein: CASSQGVVISGANVLTF
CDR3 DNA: TGCGCCAGCAGCCAAGGGGTGGTCATCTCTGGGGCCAACGTCCTGACTTTC

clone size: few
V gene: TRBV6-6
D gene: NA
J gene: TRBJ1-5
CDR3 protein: CASSYPTQTGTNQPQHF
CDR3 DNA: TGTGCCAGCAGTTACCCCACCCAGACGGGGACCAATCAGCCCCAGCATTTT

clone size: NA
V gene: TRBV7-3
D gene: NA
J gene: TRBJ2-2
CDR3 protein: CASSSQEGRNTGELFF
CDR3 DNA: TGTGCCAGCAGCTCCCAAGAGGGTAGGAACACCGGGGAGCTGTTTTTT